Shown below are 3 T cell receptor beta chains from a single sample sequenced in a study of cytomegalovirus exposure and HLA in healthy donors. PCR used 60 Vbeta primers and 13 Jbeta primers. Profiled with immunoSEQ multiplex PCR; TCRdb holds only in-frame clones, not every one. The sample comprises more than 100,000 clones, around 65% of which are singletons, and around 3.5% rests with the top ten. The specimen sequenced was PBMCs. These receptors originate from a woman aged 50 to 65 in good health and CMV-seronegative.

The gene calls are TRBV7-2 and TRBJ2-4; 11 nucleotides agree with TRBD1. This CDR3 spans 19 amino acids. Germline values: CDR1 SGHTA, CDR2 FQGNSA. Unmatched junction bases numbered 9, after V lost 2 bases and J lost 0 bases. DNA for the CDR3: TGTGCCAGCAGCTTAAGGACCGGGACAGGGGGACTAGCCAAAAACATTCAGTACTTC. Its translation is CASSLRTGTGGLAKNIQYF.

CDR3 region: CASKDGTGIFPNQPQHF. Here the CDR3 DNA reads TGTGCCAGCAAGGACGGGACAGGGATTTTTCCTAATCAGCCCCAGCATTTT. The chain recombines TRBV28 with TRBJ1-5, with 9 bases lining up with TRBD1. This CDR3 region has 17 residues. V gave up 7 bases and J gave up 4 bases; unmatched junction bases: 14. Germline CDR1 is MDHEN and CDR2 is SYDVKM.

The chain's CDR3 is CASSLGVNTEAFF. CDR3 nucleotides: TGCGCCAGCAGCTTGGGAGTGAACACTGAAGCTTTCTTT. This sequence joins TRBV5-1 and TRBJ1-1; D is undetermined. Trimming shortened V by 0 bases and J by 0 bases, and 3 bases separated the two germline ends. This CDR3 contains 13 residues. Germline CDR1 is SGHRS and CDR2 is YFSETQ.